The table lists the clone carrying this TCR beta chain with a count of one. The antigen is unknown. These data come from a study of T cell responses to AZD1222 COVID-19 vaccine. Notes on the study in general: Across the whole spike, CD4 TCRs peaked at regions 160-218 and 743-854. The donors showed a predominance of white British ancestry and of females, with possible underestimation of clonal diversity.

The length of the CDR3 is 14 residues. Germline CDR1 and CDR2: MNHNS and SASEGT. Trimming took 3 bases from V and 3 from J; bases not matched to a gene: 4. This table comes from immunoSEQ multiplex PCR, and its TCRdb copy is limited to in-frame clones, with some not included. The table has tens of thousands of clones, around 80% seen once. The TCR comes from an adult in good health. The sequencing used peripheral blood, collected on day 0 of MenACWY control vaccination. The V gene is TRBV6-1, the J gene TRBJ1-2; 7 bases align to TRBD1. The CDR3 DNA is TGTGCCAGCAGTGAGGGGGGACAGCACTATGGCTACACCTTC. This encodes CASSEGGQHYGYTF.